This is a list of T cell receptor beta chains from one sample in a study of response to subunit inactivated influenza vaccine. TCRdb re-analysed the RT-PCR reads in MiXCR, keeping a single row per CDR3 protein. The sample records about 650,000 distinct CDR3 sequences, 15% to 18% being singletons. The material sequenced was PBMCs from blood, taken 11 to 12 days after vaccination. The receptors were gathered from a man between 50 and 59 years old who received an inactivated influenza vaccine. Both conserved end residues are part of each CDR3. D genes are given only for firm matches. Only part of the rows carry a size: once, few, many, or a class if the clone is expanded.

v_call	j_call	clone_size	d_call	cdr3_nt	cdr3_aa
TRBV7-6	TRBJ2-2	-	-	TGTGCCAGCAGCTCTTGGGGGGATTATGGCACCGGGGAGCTGTTTTTT	CASSSWGDYGTGELFF
TRBV12-3/TRBV12-4	TRBJ1-2	-	TRBD1	TGTGCCAGCAGTAACTCAGGGGGCGGCTATGGCTACACCTTC	CASSNSGGGYGYTF
TRBV7-2	TRBJ2-3	-	TRBD2	TGTGCCAGCAGCTTAGTGACCAGCGGGAGAGGGGCAGATACGCAGTATTTT	CASSLVTSGRGADTQYF
TRBV6-6	TRBJ2-1	many	-	TGTGCCAGCAGTTACGAGGCTAGCTCCTACAATGAGCAGTTCTTC	CASSYEASSYNEQFF
TRBV11-2	TRBJ2-2	few	TRBD2	TGTGCCAGCAGCTTAAAATCCCAGCGGGGGGGGTTCGCGAACACCGGGGAGCTGTTTTTT	CASSLKSQRGGFANTGELFF
TRBV4-2	TRBJ2-1	-	-	TGTGCCAGCAGCCAAGAGAGGGTCAGTCCCGTCAATGAGCAGTTCTTC	CASSQERVSPVNEQFF
TRBV20-1	TRBJ1-5	-	TRBD1	TGCAGTGCCCATGAGGGACAGGGGTTGTTTCGGTTGAGTCAGCCCCAGCATTTT	CSAHEGQGLFRLSQPQHF
TRBV11-2	TRBJ2-6	few	-	TGTGCCAGCAGCTTATGGGGGGCGCAAGTCCTGTCTGGGGCCAACGTCCTGACTTTC	CASSLWGAQVLSGANVLTF
TRBV4-3	TRBJ2-3	-	-	TGCGCCAGCGGCCTCTCTAAGTTCCGCACAGATACGCAGTATTTT	CASGLSKFRTDTQYF
TRBV29-1	TRBJ1-3	few	-	TGCAGCGTTGAGCAGGGGTCGGGTGGAAACACCATATATTTT	CSVEQGSGGNTIYF
TRBV7-2	TRBJ2-7	many	-	TGTGCCAGCAGCACCCGGGACGGAGCCTACGAGCAGTACTTC	CASSTRDGAYEQYF
TRBV20-1	TRBJ2-3	-	-	TGCAGTGCTAGAGGCGCAGGGTTCACAGATACGCAGTATTTT	CSARGAGFTDTQYF
TRBV10-3	TRBJ1-1	many	-	TGTGCCATCAGCCAAGCACAGCTAAACACTGAAGCTTTCTTT	CAISQAQLNTEAFF
TRBV14	TRBJ2-5	few	TRBD1	TGTGCCAGCAGCCTTGGGGCCGGGACAGGGTCGAGAGAGACCCAGTACTTC	CASSLGAGTGSRETQYF
TRBV27	TRBJ2-1	-	-	TGTGCCAGCAGTTTCCTCCCCCGCCGTGGACCGACGGACTACAATGAGCAGTTCTTC	CASSFLPRRGPTDYNEQFF
TRBV24-1	TRBJ1-6	-	-	TGTGCCACCAGTGCAGGAGGAATGTCACCCCTCCACTTT	CATSAGGMSPLHF
TRBV27	TRBJ2-7	many	-	TGTGCCAGCAGTTCGATAAGAGTGGCCCCCCCCGAGCAGTACTTC	CASSSIRVAPPEQYF
TRBV14	TRBJ2-7	-	-	TGTGCCAGCAGCCAATTCGAGAGGGGAGAGCAGTACTTC	CASSQFERGEQYF
TRBV5-1	TRBJ1-2	-	TRBD1	TGCGCCAGCAGCTTTGCTCCGGGACAGGGATGGTATGGCTACACCTTC	CASSFAPGQGWYGYTF
TRBV29-1	TRBJ1-2	few	-	TGCAGCGTTCCCCAAGGGGACCGGCCTATTTTC	CSVPQGDRPIF
TRBV5-6	TRBJ1-1	many	TRBD1	TGTGCCAGCAGCCGGACAGGGGAGAGGACTGAAGCTTTCTTT	CASSRTGERTEAFF
TRBV12-3/TRBV12-4	TRBJ2-1	many	TRBD2	TGTGCCAGCAGTTTACGCGGGACTAGCGGGTACAATGAGCAGTTCTTC	CASSLRGTSGYNEQFF
TRBV20-1	TRBJ2-3	-	-	TGCAGTGCTAGCACCACAGAGAACACAGATACGCAGTATTTT	CSASTTENTDTQYF
TRBV6-1	TRBJ2-3	few	-	TGTGCCAGCACGTCACCAGCGGCAGATACGCAGTATTTT	CASTSPAADTQYF
TRBV4-3	TRBJ2-7	few	TRBD2	TGCGCCAGCAGCCAAGTCGCCGGGACTAGCGGGAGGGGAAACGAGCAGTACTTC	CASSQVAGTSGRGNEQYF
TRBV5-4	TRBJ2-1	-	-	TGTGCCAGCAAGGACTGGGGGACCTACAATGAGCAGTTCTTC	CASKDWGTYNEQFF
TRBV2	TRBJ2-3	-	TRBD2	TGTGCCAGCAATCTAGCGGAGCTAAGCACAGATACGCAGTATTTT	CASNLAELSTDTQYF
TRBV5-1	TRBJ1-2	many	-	TGCGCCAGCAGCGAGACTTTGAAGGGCTGGGGCTACACCTTC	CASSETLKGWGYTF
TRBV28	TRBJ2-1	-	TRBD2	TGTGCCAGCAGAACTAGCGGGAGTTACAATGAGCAGTTCTTC	CASRTSGSYNEQFF
TRBV7-9	TRBJ2-5	-	-	TGTGCCAGCAGAGCGCTCCAAGAGACCCAGTACTTC	CASRALQETQYF
TRBV13	TRBJ2-1	few	-	TGTGCCAGCAGCCAGCCATCCGGAGGGACAGAGGGTGTTAGGAATGAGCAGTTCTTC	CASSQPSGGTEGVRNEQFF
TRBV12-3/TRBV12-4	TRBJ1-2	few	TRBD1	TGTGCCAGCAGCCTAACAGGGGGCGATGGCTACACCTTC	CASSLTGGDGYTF
TRBV28	TRBJ2-5	-	TRBD1	TGTGCCAGCAGCCCCGGACAGGGAACTGTCCAAGAGACCCAGTACTTC	CASSPGQGTVQETQYF
TRBV12-3/TRBV12-4	TRBJ2-1	few	-	TGTGCCAGCAGGAGCTACAGGTCCTACAATGAGCAGTTCTTC	CASRSYRSYNEQFF
TRBV18	TRBJ2-1	-	TRBD1	TGTGCCAGCTCAATTTCCCAGGGGGTAAATAATGAGCAGTTCTTC	CASSISQGVNNEQFF
TRBV20-1	TRBJ1-5	-	TRBD1	TGCAGTGCACTACAGGGGAACAATCAGCCCCAGCATTTT	CSALQGNNQPQHF
TRBV12-3/TRBV12-4	TRBJ2-3	-	TRBD2	TGTGCCAGCAGTTTTAAGAGCGGGGGGCCAACAGATACGCAGTATTTT	CASSFKSGGPTDTQYF
TRBV12-3/TRBV12-4	TRBJ1-5	few	TRBD1	TGTGCCAGCAGTTTAGGTGGCAGGGGGCTGAGACAGCCCCAGCATTTT	CASSLGGRGLRQPQHF
TRBV25-1	TRBJ1-2	few	TRBD1	TGTGCCAGCAGCTCGACAGGGTTTCGGCGTGGCTACACCTTC	CASSSTGFRRGYTF
TRBV10-3	TRBJ1-1	-	-	TGTGCCATCAGTAGTCCGGGGGAAACAACTGAAGCTTTCTTT	CAISSPGETTEAFF